This TCR beta chain emerged from a study of CD8 T cells in ankylosing spondylitis. General study findings and limits: About 8 highly homologous variants made up a TCR beta motif that seemed to typify ankylosing spondylitis blood. In ankylosing spondylitis patients, matched synovial fluid reportedly showed significant enrichment of disease-linked clones.

TCRdb processed the 5' RACE reads anew with MiXCR; each CDR3 protein has one entry. This sample carries around 280,000 distinct CDR3 sequences, about 20% of them seen once, and the ten largest clones take roughly 7.3%. There are 16 residues in the CDR3. Germline-derived CDR1 and CDR2 are MNHEY and SVGAGI. Deletions cut 0 bases from V and 0 bases from J, with 11 bases between. Regarding this clonotype: No antigen is known for it.

The clonotype originates from a male donor with ankylosing spondylitis or in good health (not recorded which). The chain links TRBV6-5 to TRBJ1-1; the D is unclear. Input material: blood, either unsorted or a sorted T cell fraction (not recorded which). The CDR3 nucleotides read TGTGCCAGCAGTTACTCGCTAAACGTCCTGAACACTGAAGCTTTCTTT. It translates to CASSYSLNVLNTEAFF.